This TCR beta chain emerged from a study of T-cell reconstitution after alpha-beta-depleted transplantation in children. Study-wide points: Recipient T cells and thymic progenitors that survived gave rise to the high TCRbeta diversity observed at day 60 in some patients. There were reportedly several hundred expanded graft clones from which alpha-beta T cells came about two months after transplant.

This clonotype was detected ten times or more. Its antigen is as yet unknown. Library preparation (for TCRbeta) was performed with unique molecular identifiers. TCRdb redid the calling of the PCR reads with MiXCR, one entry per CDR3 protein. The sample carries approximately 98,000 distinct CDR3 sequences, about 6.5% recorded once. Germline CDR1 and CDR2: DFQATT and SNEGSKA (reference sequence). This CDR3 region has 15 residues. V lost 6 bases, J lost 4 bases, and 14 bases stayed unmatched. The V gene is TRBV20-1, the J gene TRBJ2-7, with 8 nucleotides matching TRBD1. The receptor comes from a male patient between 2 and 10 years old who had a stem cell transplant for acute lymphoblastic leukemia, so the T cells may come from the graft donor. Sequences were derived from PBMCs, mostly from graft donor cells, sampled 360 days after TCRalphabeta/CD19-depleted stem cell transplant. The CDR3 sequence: CSAETDWDRSYEQYF. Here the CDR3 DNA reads TGCAGTGCCGAAACGGACTGGGACAGGTCGTACGAGCAGTACTTC.